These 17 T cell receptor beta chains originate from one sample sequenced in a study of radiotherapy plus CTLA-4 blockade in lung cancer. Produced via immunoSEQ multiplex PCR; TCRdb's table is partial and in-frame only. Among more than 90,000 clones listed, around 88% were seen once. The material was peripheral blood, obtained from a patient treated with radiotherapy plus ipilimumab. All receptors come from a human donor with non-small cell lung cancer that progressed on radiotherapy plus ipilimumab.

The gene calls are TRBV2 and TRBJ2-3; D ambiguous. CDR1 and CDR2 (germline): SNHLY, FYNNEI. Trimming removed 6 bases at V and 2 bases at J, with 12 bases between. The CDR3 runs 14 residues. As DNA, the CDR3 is TGTGCCAGCAGCGAGTTAGCAGTCACAGATACGCAGTATTTT. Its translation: CASSELAVTDTQYF.

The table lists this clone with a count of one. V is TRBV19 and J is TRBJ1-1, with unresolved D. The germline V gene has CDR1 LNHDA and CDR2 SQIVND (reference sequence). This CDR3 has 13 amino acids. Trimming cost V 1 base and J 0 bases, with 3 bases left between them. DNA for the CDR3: TGTGCCAGTAGTATAGCTTTGAACACTGAAGCTTTCTTT. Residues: CASSIALNTEAFF.

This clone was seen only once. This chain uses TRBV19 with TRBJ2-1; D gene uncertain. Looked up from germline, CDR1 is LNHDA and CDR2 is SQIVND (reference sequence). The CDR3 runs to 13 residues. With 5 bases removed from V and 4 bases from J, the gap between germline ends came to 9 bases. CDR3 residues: CASSSDRYNEQFF. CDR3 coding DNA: TGTGCCAGTAGTTCTGACCGGTACAATGAGCAGTTCTTC.

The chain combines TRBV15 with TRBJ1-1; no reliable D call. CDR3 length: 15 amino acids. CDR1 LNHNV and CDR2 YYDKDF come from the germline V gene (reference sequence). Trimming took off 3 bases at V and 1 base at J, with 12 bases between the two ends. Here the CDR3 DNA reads TGTGCCACCAGCAGTCCCTCGCGGGCGAACACTGAAGCTTTCTTT. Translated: CATSSPSRANTEAFF. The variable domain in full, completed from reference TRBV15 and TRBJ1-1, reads DAMVIQNPRYQVTQFGKPVTLSCSQTLNHNVMYWYQQKSSQAPKLLFHYYDKDFNNEADTPDNFQSRRPNTSFCFLDIRSPGLGDTAMYLCATSSPSRANTEAFFGQGTRLTVV.

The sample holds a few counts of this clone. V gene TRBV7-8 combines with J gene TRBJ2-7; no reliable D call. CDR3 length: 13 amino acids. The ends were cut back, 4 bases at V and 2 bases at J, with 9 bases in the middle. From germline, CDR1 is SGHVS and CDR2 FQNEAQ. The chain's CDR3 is CASSSGVAYEQYF. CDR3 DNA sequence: TGTGCCAGCAGCTCAGGCGTCGCCTACGAGCAGTACTTC. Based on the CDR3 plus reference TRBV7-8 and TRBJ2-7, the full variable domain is GAGVSQSPRYKVAKRGQDVALRCDPISGHVSLFWYQQALGQGPEFLTYFQNEAQLDKSGLPSDRFFAERPEGSVSTLKIQRTQQEDSAVYLCASSSGVAYEQYFGPGTRLTVT.

The CDR3: CASSLFDRDQETQYF. The CDR3 nucleotides are TGCGCCAGCAGCTTGTTCGACAGGGACCAAGAGACCCAGTACTTC. The V gene is TRBV5-1, the J gene TRBJ2-5, with 7 bases matching TRBD1. The CDR3 sequence is 15 residues long. Germline V gives CDR1 SGHRS, CDR2 YFSETQ. V shed 1 base and J 0 bases; nucleotides not matched to a gene: 3.

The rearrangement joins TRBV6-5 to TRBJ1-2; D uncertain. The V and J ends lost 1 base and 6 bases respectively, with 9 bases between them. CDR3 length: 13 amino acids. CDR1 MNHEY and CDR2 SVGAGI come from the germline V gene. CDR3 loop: CASSYLWGNGYTF. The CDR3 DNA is TGTGCCAGCAGTTACTTATGGGGTAATGGCTACACCTTC.

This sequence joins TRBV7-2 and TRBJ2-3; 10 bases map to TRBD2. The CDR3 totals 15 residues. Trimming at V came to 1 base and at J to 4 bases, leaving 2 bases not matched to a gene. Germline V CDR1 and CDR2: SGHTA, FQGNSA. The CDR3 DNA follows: TGTGCCAGCAGCTTAGAAGCGGGGGGGCCAGATACGCAGTATTTT. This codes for CASSLEAGGPDTQYF.

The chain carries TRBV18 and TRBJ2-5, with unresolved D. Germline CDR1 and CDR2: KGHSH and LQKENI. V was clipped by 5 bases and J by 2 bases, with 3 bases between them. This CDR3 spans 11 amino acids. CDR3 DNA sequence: TGTGCCAGCTCAGTTCAAGAGACCCAGTACTTC. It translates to CASSVQETQYF.

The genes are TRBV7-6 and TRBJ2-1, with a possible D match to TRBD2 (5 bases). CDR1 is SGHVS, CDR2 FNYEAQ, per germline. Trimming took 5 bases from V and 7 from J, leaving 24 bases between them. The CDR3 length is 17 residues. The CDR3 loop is CASSPRGKFSPGNEQFF. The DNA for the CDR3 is TGTGCCAGCAGCCCACGAGGCAAGTTTTCTCCGGGGAATGAGCAGTTCTTC.

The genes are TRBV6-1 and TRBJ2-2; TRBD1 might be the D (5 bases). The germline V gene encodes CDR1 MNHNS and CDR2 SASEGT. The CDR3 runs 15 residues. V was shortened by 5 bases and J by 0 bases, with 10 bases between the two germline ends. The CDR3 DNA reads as TGTGCCAGCAGTCGGACACAAACGAACACCGGGGAGCTGTTTTTT. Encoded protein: CASSRTQTNTGELFF.

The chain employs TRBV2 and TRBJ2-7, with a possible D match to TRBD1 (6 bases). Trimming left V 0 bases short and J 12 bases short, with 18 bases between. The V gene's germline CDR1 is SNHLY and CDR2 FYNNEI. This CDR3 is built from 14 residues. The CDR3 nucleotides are TGTGCCAGCAGTGAAGCTGGCACAGGGTACTCTTTGTACTTC. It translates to CASSEAGTGYSLYF.

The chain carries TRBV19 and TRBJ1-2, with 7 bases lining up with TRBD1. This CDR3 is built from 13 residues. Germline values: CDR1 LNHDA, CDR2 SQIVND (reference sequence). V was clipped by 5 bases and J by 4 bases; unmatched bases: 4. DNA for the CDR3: TGTGCCAGTAGTCGGGGACAGACCTATGGCTACACCTTC. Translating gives CASSRGQTYGYTF.

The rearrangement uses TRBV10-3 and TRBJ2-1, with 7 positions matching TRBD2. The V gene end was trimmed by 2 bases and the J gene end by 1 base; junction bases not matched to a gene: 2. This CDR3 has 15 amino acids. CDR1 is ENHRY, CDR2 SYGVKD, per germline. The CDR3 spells CAISERDYSYNEQFF. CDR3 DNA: TGTGCCATCAGTGAGAGGGACTATTCCTACAATGAGCAGTTCTTC.

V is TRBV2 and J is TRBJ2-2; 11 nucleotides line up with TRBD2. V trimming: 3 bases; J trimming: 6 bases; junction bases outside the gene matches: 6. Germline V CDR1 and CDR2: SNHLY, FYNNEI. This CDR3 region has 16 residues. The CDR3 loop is CASSEALAGGSGELFF. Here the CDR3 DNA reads TGTGCCAGCAGTGAGGCCCTAGCGGGAGGATCCGGGGAGCTGTTTTTT.

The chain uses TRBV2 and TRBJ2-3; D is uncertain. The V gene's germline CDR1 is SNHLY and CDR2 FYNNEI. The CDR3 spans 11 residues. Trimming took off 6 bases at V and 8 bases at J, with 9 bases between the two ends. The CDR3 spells CASSLVGTQYF. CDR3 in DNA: TGTGCCAGCAGCTTGGTGGGTACGCAGTATTTT.

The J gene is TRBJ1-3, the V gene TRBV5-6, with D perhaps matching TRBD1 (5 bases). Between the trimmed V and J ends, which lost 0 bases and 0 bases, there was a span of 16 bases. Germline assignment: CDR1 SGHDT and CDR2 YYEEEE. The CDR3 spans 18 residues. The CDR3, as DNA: TGTGCCAGCAGCTTGGTTGGGGGGTTAAGGTTCTCTGGAAACACCATATATTTT. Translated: CASSLVGGLRFSGNTIYF.